This TCR beta chain comes out of a study of blood T cell repertoires in COVID-19. Looking at the study overall: Sources were T cells, B-cell-depleted T cells, or PBMCs; the material itself was cDNA or gDNA.

The cohort comprised adults aged roughly 18 to 95 years residing in approximately 25 US areas. Cohort 3 recovered donors had two negative PCRs, clearance, or symptom resolution. The CDR3 is 14 amino acids. Germline lookup yields CDR1 LGHDT and CDR2 YNNKEL (reference sequence). Trimming cost V 6 bases and J 6 bases; bases outside gene matches: 11. Per the study methods: For nucleated cells, counts were estimated from reference gene primer amplification. TCRdb keeps only in-frame clones here, not all; method: immunoSEQ multiplex PCR. V, J and clone size derive from that table, while D and trimming were established from the DNA sequence. The sample has about 64,000 clones; 85% to 90% are singletons.

V and J are TRBV3-1 (or the pseudogene TRBV3-2) and TRBJ2-7; the match to TRBD1 covers 7 bases. The receptor was isolated from a woman aged 40 to 49 who had recovered from COVID-19. Sequencing input: PBMCs or T cells enriched from blood (not recorded which). CDR3 coding DNA: TGTGCCAGCAGTCAACGACAGGGCCCGGTCGAGCAGTACTTC. Translated: CASSQRQGPVEQYF.